This TCR beta chain derives from a study of read filtering for tumor transcriptome and immune sequencing. Points from the study as a whole: This fraction held mixed bone marrow immune cells after CD138-negative sorting.

The library was built from 400 ng RNA with molecular barcoded adaptors for alpha/delta and beta/gamma chains. TCRdb re-called the reads with MiXCR, one entry per CDR3 protein. The sample has roughly 56,000 distinct CDR3 sequences, about 21% seen once. The CDR3 loop spans 13 amino acids. CDR1 and CDR2 from the germline V gene are SGHRS and YFSETQ. In regard to this clonotype: What it binds is not known. This may be a read error, as it is one base from a much larger clone.

Every patient had bone marrow sampled while the disease was active. Specimen: a population of CD138-negative cells sorted from bone marrow. The sequence derives from a donor at least 40 years old with multiple myeloma. The chain couples TRBV5-1 to TRBJ1-1; D is unresolved. The CDR3 DNA reads TGCGCCAGCAGCTATCAGGAGAACACTGATGCTTTCTTT. Translating it yields CASSYQENTDAFF.